Listed here are 26 T cell receptor beta chains from one sample, sequenced in a study of cytomegalovirus exposure and HLA in healthy donors (TCRdb year 2017). The method behind the library was the immunoSEQ multiplex PCR assay. A mixture of 60 forward primers for TCR Vbeta segments and 13 reverse primers for TCR Jbeta segments was used in the multiplex PCR. TCRdb retrieved this table from immuneACCESS and kept in-frame rearrangements only. Not all clones are present; in checked studies, unresolved V genes account for under half, and no reason is known for the remainder. This sample's clone table shows about 20,000 clones. The ten largest clones capture over 20% of the sample. Specimen: PBMCs. These receptors were obtained from a man aged 60-69 years in good health and CMV-seropositive.

This sequence joins TRBV27 and TRBJ2-3; perhaps TRBD1 as D (6 bases). CDR1 is MNHEY, CDR2 SMNVEV, per germline (reference sequence). The CDR3 contains 15 residues. V was trimmed by 4 bases and J by 3 bases, leaving 14 bases between them. Here the CDR3 DNA reads TGTGCCAGCAGTTCACAGGGTTCACTGACAGATACGCAGTATTTT. Protein: CASSSQGSLTDTQYF.

This rearrangement joins TRBV1 to TRBJ2-3; the tabulated D call, TRBD2, remains unverified against the DNA. TRBV1 is deemed a pseudogene. The CDR3 runs 16 residues. This CDR3 is CTSSQRASVTTDTQYF. CDR3 nucleotide sequence: TGCACCAGCAGCCAGAGGGCGAGCGTTACCACAGATACGCAGTATTTT.

The chain joins TRBV5-6 to TRBJ2-7; 12 positions match TRBD2. V lost 3 bases and J lost 2; bases outside the gene matches: 6. This CDR3 is 16 amino acids long. The germline gives CDR1 SGHDT, CDR2 YYEEEE. The CDR3 here is CASSSVWTSGTYEQYF. CDR3 nucleotide sequence: TGTGCCAGCAGCTCCGTTTGGACTAGCGGGACCTACGAGCAGTACTTC.

The rearrangement links TRBV11-2 to TRBJ1-4; tentatively, D is TRBD1 (5 bases). This CDR3 has 15 amino acids. Trimming left V 0 bases short and J 8 bases short, with 13 bases between. Germline lookup yields CDR1 SGHAT and CDR2 FQNNGV. The CDR3 protein is CASSLERKGREKLFF. In DNA form, the CDR3 reads TGTGCCAGCAGCTTAGAGAGGAAGGGGAGGGAAAAACTGTTTTTT. Supplemented by reference TRBV11-2 and TRBJ1-4, the full variable domain reads EAGVAQSPRYKIIEKRQSVAFWCNPISGHATLYWYQQILGQGPKLLIQFQNNGVVDDSQLPKDRFSAERLKGVDSTLKIQPAKLEDSAVYLCASSLERKGREKLFFGSGTQLSVL.

This chain links TRBV5-1 with TRBJ1-3; 9 bases are shared with TRBD1. The CDR3 covers 17 residues. Germline loops: CDR1 SGHRS, CDR2 YFSETQ. V was pared by 5 bases and J by 2 bases, with 11 bases of the junction left unmatched. CDR3 DNA sequence: TGCGCCAGCAGGTCCGGGACAGGGAGTACTGCTGGAAACACCATATATTTT. The encoded protein is CASRSGTGSTAGNTIYF. Filled out from reference TRBV5-1 and TRBJ1-3, the complete variable domain reads KAGVTQTPRYLIKTRGQQVTLSCSPISGHRSVSWYQQTPGQGLQFLFEYFSETQRNKGNFPGRFSGRQFSNSRSEMNVSTLELGDSALYLCASRSGTGSTAGNTIYFGEGSWLTVV.

The gene calls are TRBV18 and TRBJ1-1; D may be TRBD1 (6 bases). CDR3 length equals 13 residues. Germline-derived CDR1 and CDR2 are KGHSH and LQKENI. V was cut by 4 bases and J by 1 base, with 7 bases left in between. DNA for the CDR3: TGTGCCAGCTCACTACAGGGGAACACTGAAGCTTTCTTT. Its translation: CASSLQGNTEAFF.

The chain couples TRBV30 to TRBJ2-7; maybe TRBD2 (6 bases). Per germline, CDR1 GTSNPN and CDR2 SVGIG (reference sequence). The CDR3 length is 15 residues. Trimming shortened V by 0 bases and J by 2 bases, and 14 bases separated the two germline ends. The DNA of the CDR3 is TGTGCCTGGAGTGTAAAAGCGGGCCGAGCCTACGAGCAGTACTTC. Its translation is CAWSVKAGRAYEQYF.

The chain uses TRBV7-9 and TRBJ1-1; 10 bases are shared with TRBD1. The CDR3 sequence is 17 residues long. Germline-derived CDR1 and CDR2 are SEHNR and FQNEAQ (reference sequence). The trim removed 2 bases at V and 6 bases at J, leaving 12 bases unmatched. The CDR3: CASSLSIDRGRSAEAFF. Written as DNA, the CDR3 is TGTGCCAGCAGCTTATCCATCGACAGGGGGCGGTCGGCTGAAGCTTTCTTT.

The rearrangement joins TRBV5-5 to TRBJ2-7, with D tentatively TRBD2 (5 bases). The CDR3 has 14 amino acids. V was trimmed by 4 bases and J by 0 bases, leaving 11 bases between them. CDR1 is SGHKS and CDR2 is YYEKEE in the germline V gene (reference sequence). The DNA for the CDR3 is TGTGCCAGCAGCCGGTCAGCGGACTCCTACGAGCAGTACTTC. It is translated as CASSRSADSYEQYF.

The chain's CDR3 is CASSTGFESGYTF. The CDR3 nucleotides read TGTGCCAGCAGCACGGGGTTTGAATCGGGCTACACCTTC. The V gene is TRBV5-6, the J gene TRBJ1-2, with D unclear. V was pared by 4 bases and J by 8 bases, with 15 bases between. This CDR3 has 13 residues. CDR1 is SGHDT and CDR2 is YYEEEE in the germline V gene.

Judged by frequency, this clone is medium-sized (0.01 to 0.1%). V gene TRBV7-9 combines with J gene TRBJ1-1; 8 bases fit TRBD1. V was clipped by 10 bases and J by 1 base; unmatched bases: 5. The germline V gene has CDR1 SEHNR and CDR2 FQNEAQ (reference sequence). The CDR3 consists of 13 residues. CDR3 residues: CAIPGQGNTEAFF. The CDR3 DNA reads as TGTGCCATCCCAGGACAGGGGAACACTGAAGCTTTCTTT.

The V gene is TRBV5-1, the J gene TRBJ2-7; no reliable D call. Germline V gene data show CDR1 as SGHRS and CDR2 as YFSETQ. Trimming took off 0 bases at V and 3 bases at J, with 7 bases between the two ends. This CDR3 comprises 13 residues. The CDR3 sequence: CASSLGTFYEQYF. CDR3 coding DNA: TGCGCCAGCAGCTTGGGTACTTTCTACGAGCAGTACTTC.

The rearrangement links TRBV29-1 to TRBJ2-5, with D perhaps TRBD1 (5 bases). The V end lost 4 bases, the J end lost 5 bases, and 11 bases lay between the germline ends. The CDR3 sequence is 12 residues long. Germline CDR1 and CDR2: SQVTM and ANQGSEA. CDR3 sequence reads: CSVAWKGETQYF. The DNA for the CDR3 is TGCAGCGTTGCCTGGAAGGGGGAGACCCAGTACTTC.

This sequence joins TRBV14 and TRBJ2-5, with a weak D call TRBD2 (6 bases). The CDR3 extends over 16 amino acids. With 2 bases removed from V and 1 base from J, the gap between germline ends came to 14 bases. Germline V gives CDR1 SGHDN, CDR2 FVKESK. CDR3 region: CASSQFGQGLQETQYF. In DNA form, the CDR3 reads TGTGCCAGCAGCCAATTTGGTCAGGGACTCCAAGAGACCCAGTACTTC.

The chain has TRBV25-1 and TRBJ1-2; no definite D call. CDR1 and CDR2 from the germline V gene are MGHDK and SYGVNS. V lost 10 bases and J 4 bases, leaving 16 bases between the germline ends. The CDR3 is 13 residues long. DNA for the CDR3: TGTGCCACCGAGTCCCAGAGCGCCTATGGCTACACCTTC. Amino acids: CATESQSAYGYTF.

Regarding this clone: The junction and the germline gene differ at one end; a read error may be behind it. The chain recombines TRBV19 with TRBJ2-1; possibly TRBD2 for D (5 bases). The CDR3 contains 14 residues. CDR1 is LNHDA, CDR2 SQIVND, per germline (reference sequence). The CDR3 DNA reads TGTGCCAGTAGTCTAGCAAGCTCCGACAATGAGCAGTTCTTC. Translated, it gives CASSLASSDNEQFF.

V is TRBV5-6 and J is TRBJ2-2, with TRBD2 matching 10 bases. The CDR3 is made up of 16 amino acids. The germline V gene encodes CDR1 SGHDT and CDR2 YYEEEE. Trimming cost V 4 bases and J 4 bases; bases outside gene matches: 7. The CDR3: CASSLIAGGGTGELFF. The CDR3 DNA sequence: TGTGCCAGCAGCCTAATAGCGGGAGGAGGCACCGGGGAGCTGTTTTTT.

The chain carries TRBV9 and TRBJ2-6; tentative D call: TRBD2 (6 bases). There are 18 residues in the CDR3. V lost 2 bases and J lost 2, with 17 bases in between. Looked up from germline, CDR1 is SGDLS and CDR2 is YYNGEE. CDR3 nucleotide sequence: TGTGCCAGCAGCGTCACTACAGCGGGCCGTCCTGGGGCCAACGTCCTGACTTTC. Protein: CASSVTTAGRPGANVLTF.

V gene TRBV6-1 combines with J gene TRBJ2-7; perhaps TRBD2 as D (5 bases). CDR1 MNHNS and CDR2 SASEGT come from the germline V gene. V was trimmed by 2 bases and J by 2 bases, leaving 10 bases between them. CDR3 length equals 14 residues. CDR3 coding DNA: TGTGCCAGCAGTGAAATCGGGGAAACCTACGAGCAGTACTTC. Translated, it gives CASSEIGETYEQYF.

The chain links TRBV7-8 to TRBJ2-5, with TRBD2 identical over 9 bases. This CDR3 comprises 16 residues. CDR1 SGHVS and CDR2 FQNEAQ come from the germline V gene. After removal of 1 base from V and 5 bases from J, the junction contained 8 bases not matched to a gene. The CDR3 here is CASSLGGGRAFETQYF. The CDR3 region has the DNA TGTGCCAGCAGCTTAGGGGGCGGGAGGGCCTTCGAGACCCAGTACTTC.

This chain joins TRBV7-9 and TRBJ1-4, with D possibly TRBD1 on 5 matching bases. V lost 0 bases to trimming and J lost 8 bases, with 7 bases between them. The germline gives CDR1 SEHNR, CDR2 FQNEAQ (reference sequence). The CDR3 is 13 amino acids. The CDR3 here is CASSLAGGEKLFF. The CDR3 nucleotides are TGTGCCAGCAGCTTAGCGGGGGGGGAAAAACTGTTTTTT. Full variable domain (missing parts from reference TRBV7-9 and TRBJ1-4): DTGVSQNPRHKITKRGQNVTFRCDPISEHNRLYWYRQTLGQGPEFLTYFQNEAQLEKSRLLSDRFSAERPKGSFSTLEIQRTEQGDSAMYLCASSLAGGEKLFFGSGTQLSVL.

This chain uses TRBV29-1 with TRBJ2-1, with 7 positions matching TRBD1. Germline CDR1 reads SQVTM; CDR2 reads ANQGSEA. The CDR3 has 11 amino acids. With V trimmed by 7 bases and J by 16 bases, 13 bases remained unmatched. CDR3 nucleotide sequence: TGCAGCGGAGGTGAGGGGGCTTTAGGTTTCTTC. This codes for CSGGEGALGFF.

The chain employs TRBV5-5 and TRBJ2-7, with D uncertain. V was clipped by 2 bases and J by 3 bases, with 6 bases between them. The CDR3 sequence is 12 residues long. Germline V gene data show CDR1 as SGHKS and CDR2 as YYEKEE (reference sequence). Here the CDR3 DNA reads TGTGCCAGCAGCTTCCACAACTACGAGCAGTACTTC. Its translation is CASSFHNYEQYF.

V and J are TRBV2 and TRBJ1-5; the D is unclear. The CDR3 is 14 amino acids. Germline CDR1 and CDR2: SNHLY and FYNNEI. Trimming removed 7 bases from V and 1 base from J, with 11 bases in between. The CDR3 loop reads CASNPSRSNQPQHF. The CDR3 coding sequence is TGTGCCAGCAACCCGAGCAGGAGCAATCAGCCCCAGCATTTT.

The chain is built from TRBV2 and TRBJ1-2; no firm D call. From germline, CDR1 is SNHLY and CDR2 FYNNEI. The CDR3 is 16 residues long. V was trimmed by 5 bases and J by 0 bases, leaving 16 bases between them. The CDR3 region has the DNA TGTGCCAGCAGTCAGCAGCGGGGTAGGGCTAACTATGGCTACACCTTC. It codes for CASSQQRGRANYGYTF. The whole variable domain, remainder taken from reference TRBV2 and TRBJ1-2, is EPEVTQTPSHQVTQMGQEVILRCVPISNHLYFYWYRQILGQKVEFLVSFYNNEISEKSEIFDDQFSVERPDGSNFTLKIRSTKLEDSAMYFCASSQQRGRANYGYTFGSGTRLTVV.

The rearrangement uses TRBV29-1 and TRBJ1-1, with a weak D call TRBD1 (5 bases). The CDR3 sequence is 13 residues long. The germline V and J ends were trimmed by 4 bases and 1 base, with 10 bases remaining between them. The germline gives CDR1 SQVTM, CDR2 ANQGSEA. The CDR3 sequence is CSVVRGQNTEAFF. The CDR3 DNA follows: TGCAGCGTTGTGCGGGGCCAGAACACTGAAGCTTTCTTT.